The 2 T cell receptor beta chains given below trace back to one sample, sequenced in a study of neurological immune-mediated disorders. Documented time point: longitudinal time-point 3. Via MiXCR, TCRdb re-called the 5' RACE reads, giving one row per CDR3 protein. The sample has under 130,000 distinct CDR3 sequences, 10% to 12% seen once; the top ten hold under 4%. Material: PBMCs. Every receptor here comes from a female donor with HTLV-1-associated myelopathy (HAM/TSP).

This clonotype occurred many times. V is TRBV29-1 and J is TRBJ1-2; D is perhaps TRBD1 (5 bases). V gave up 4 bases and J gave up 2 bases, with 8 bases separating them. This CDR3 is 12 amino acids long. Per germline, CDR1 SQVTM and CDR2 ANQGSEA. In DNA, the CDR3 is TGCAGCGTTGGACAGAGCAACTATGGCTACACCTTC. Translated, it gives CSVGQSNYGYTF.

This clonotype was counted at least ten times. This sequence joins TRBV20-1 and TRBJ2-1, with 13 bases matching TRBD2. V gave up 6 bases and J gave up 1 base; unmatched junction bases: 9. The CDR3 consists of 17 residues. The germline V gene encodes CDR1 DFQATT and CDR2 SNEGSKA (reference sequence). The CDR3 sequence is CSAKTSGGPISYNEQFF. In nucleotides, the CDR3 is TGCAGTGCCAAGACTAGCGGGGGGCCGATATCCTACAATGAGCAGTTCTTC.